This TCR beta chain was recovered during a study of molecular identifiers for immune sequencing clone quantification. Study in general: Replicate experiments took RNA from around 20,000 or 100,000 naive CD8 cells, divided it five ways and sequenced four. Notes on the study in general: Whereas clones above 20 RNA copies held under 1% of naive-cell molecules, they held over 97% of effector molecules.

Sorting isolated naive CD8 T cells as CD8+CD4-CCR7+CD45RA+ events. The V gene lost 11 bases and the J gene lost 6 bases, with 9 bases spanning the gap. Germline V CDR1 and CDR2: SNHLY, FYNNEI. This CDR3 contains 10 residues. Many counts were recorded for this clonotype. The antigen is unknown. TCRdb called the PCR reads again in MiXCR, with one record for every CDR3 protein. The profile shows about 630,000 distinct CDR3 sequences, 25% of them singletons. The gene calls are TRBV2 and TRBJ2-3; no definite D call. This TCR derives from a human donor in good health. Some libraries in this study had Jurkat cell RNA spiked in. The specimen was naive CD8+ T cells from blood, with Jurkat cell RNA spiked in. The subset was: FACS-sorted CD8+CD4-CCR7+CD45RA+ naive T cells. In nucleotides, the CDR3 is TGTGCCGGCGTTAGGGATACGCAGTATTTT. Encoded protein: CAGVRDTQYF.